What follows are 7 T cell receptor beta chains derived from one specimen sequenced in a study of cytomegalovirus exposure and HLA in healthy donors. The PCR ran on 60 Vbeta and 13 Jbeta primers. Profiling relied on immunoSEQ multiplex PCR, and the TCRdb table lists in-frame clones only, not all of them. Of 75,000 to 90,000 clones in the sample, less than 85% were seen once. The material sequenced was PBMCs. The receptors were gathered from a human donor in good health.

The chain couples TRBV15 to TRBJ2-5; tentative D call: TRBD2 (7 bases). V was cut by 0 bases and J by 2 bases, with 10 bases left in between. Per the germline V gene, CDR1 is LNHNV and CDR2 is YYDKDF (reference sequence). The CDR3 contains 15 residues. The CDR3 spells CATSRDRGGQETQYF. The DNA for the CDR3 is TGTGCCACCAGCAGAGATAGGGGGGGGCAAGAGACCCAGTACTTC. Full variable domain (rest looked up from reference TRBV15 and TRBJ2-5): DAMVIQNPRYQVTQFGKPVTLSCSQTLNHNVMYWYQQKSSQAPKLLFHYYDKDFNNEADTPDNFQSRRPNTSFCFLDIRSPGLGDTAMYLCATSRDRGGQETQYFGPGTRLLVL.

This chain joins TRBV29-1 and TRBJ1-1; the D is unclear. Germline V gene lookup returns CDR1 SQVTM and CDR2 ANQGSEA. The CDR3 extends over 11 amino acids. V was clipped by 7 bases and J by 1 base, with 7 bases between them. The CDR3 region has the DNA TGCAGCGGCGAAGCGAACACTGAAGCTTTCTTT. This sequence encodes CSGEANTEAFF.

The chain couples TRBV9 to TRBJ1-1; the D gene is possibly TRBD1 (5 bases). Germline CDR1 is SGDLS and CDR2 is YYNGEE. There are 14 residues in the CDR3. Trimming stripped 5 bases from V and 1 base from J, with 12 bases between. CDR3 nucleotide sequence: TGTGCCAGCAGAGCCCCCGGGGGGAACACTGAAGCTTTCTTT. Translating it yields CASRAPGGNTEAFF.

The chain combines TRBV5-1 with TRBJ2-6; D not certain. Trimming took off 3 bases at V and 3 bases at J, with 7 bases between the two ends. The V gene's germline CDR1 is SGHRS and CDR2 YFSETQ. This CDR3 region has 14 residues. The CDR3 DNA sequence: TGCGCCAGCAGCTCTTCCGGTGGGGCCAACGTCCTGACTTTC. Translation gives CASSSSGGANVLTF.

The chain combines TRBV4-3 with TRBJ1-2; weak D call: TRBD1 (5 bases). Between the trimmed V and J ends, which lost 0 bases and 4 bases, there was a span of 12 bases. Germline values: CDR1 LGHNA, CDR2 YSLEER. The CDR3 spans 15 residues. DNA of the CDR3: TGCGCCAGCAGCCAAGATAGGGGTACCAGCTATGGCTACACCTTC. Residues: CASSQDRGTSYGYTF.

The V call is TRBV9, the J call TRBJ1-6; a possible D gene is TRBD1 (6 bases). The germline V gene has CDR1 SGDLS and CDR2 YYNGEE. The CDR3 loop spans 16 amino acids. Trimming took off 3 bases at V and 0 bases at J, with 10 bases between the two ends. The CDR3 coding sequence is TGTGCCAGCAGCGCCGGACAGAGCTCCTATAATTCACCCCTCCACTTT. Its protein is CASSAGQSSYNSPLHF.

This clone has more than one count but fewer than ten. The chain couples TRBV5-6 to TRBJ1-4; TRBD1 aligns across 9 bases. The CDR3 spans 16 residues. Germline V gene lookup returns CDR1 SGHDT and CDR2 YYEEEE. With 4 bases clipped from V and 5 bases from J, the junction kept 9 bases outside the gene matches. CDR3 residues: CASSRAYRGRNEKLFF. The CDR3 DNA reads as TGTGCCAGCAGCCGAGCCTACAGGGGGCGAAATGAAAAACTGTTTTTT.